This entry is about one T cell receptor beta chain. Regarding time point: pre-sensitization, week 0. The treatment denotes: therapeutic diphenylcyclopropenone sensitization with weekly scalp DPC. The data stem from a study of human T cells and chemical hapten exposure. TCRdb analysed the RACE reads with MiXCR anew, one entry per CDR3 protein. The sample consists of some 330,000 distinct CDR3 sequences, around 5.5% of them appearing once. This receptor was obtained from a woman younger than 30 with alopecia areata. Some clones in this sample may be carry-over from other donors' samples. Sequencing used whole blood, obtained in connection with sensitization to the hapten diphenylcyclopropenone (DPC).

The CDR3: CSAGQPSGASDTQYF. The CDR3 nucleotides are TGCAGTGCTGGCCAACCTAGCGGGGCCTCAGATACGCAGTATTTT. The chain recombines TRBV20-1 with TRBJ2-3, with 9 bases lining up with TRBD2. This CDR3 is 15 amino acids long. CDR1 DFQATT and CDR2 SNEGSKA come from the germline V gene (reference sequence). With V trimmed by 5 bases and J by 4 bases, 10 bases remained unmatched.